Below are 10 T cell receptor beta chains sequenced from a single sample in a study of T cells in women clearing cervical HPV infection. Profiling relied on immunoSEQ multiplex PCR, and the TCRdb table lists in-frame clones only, not all of them. With under 45,000 clones in the sample, the ten largest clones hold about 5.8%. Input material: blood buffy coat. All receptors derive from a woman aged 18-69 years with a cervical HPV16 infection that either progressed to CIN3+ or cleared (not recorded which).

Comments on this clone: The sequence runs out 3 residues before the end of the CDR3; the remainder is reconstructed from the germline J gene. This same CDR3 is encoded by further DNA sequences in the sample. V and J are TRBV19 and TRBJ2-1; D is unresolved. The CDR3 length is 12 residues. Trimming removed 3 bases from V and 5 bases from J, with 5 bases in between. From germline, CDR1 is LNHDA and CDR2 SQIVND (reference sequence). The covered CDR3 bases are TGTGCCAGTAGTATCCCCAACAATGAG. It is translated as CASSIPNNE. The whole CDR3 reads CASSIPNNEQFF. Supplemented by reference TRBV19 and TRBJ2-1, the full variable domain reads DGGITQSPKYLFRKEGQNVTLSCEQNLNHDAMYWYRQDPGQGLRLIYYSQIVNDFQKGDIAEGYSVSREKKESFPLTVTSAQKNPTAFYLCASSIPNNEQFFGPGTRLTVL.

In regard to this clone: The read stops 3 residues short of the end of the CDR3; the missing end is completed from the germline J gene. J is TRBJ1-2 and V is TRBV20-1, with a tentative D call TRBD1 (5 bases). The CDR3 is made up of 12 amino acids. In germline, CDR1 is DFQATT, CDR2 SNEGSKA (reference sequence). Incomplete CDR3 DNA: TGCAGTGCTAGAAAGGGGATTCGCGGC. Residues: CSARKGIRG. The whole CDR3 reads CSARKGIRGYTF.

As concerns this clone: The CDR3 goes on 3 residues after the read ends, and that part is filled in from the germline J gene. V usage is TRBV30 and J usage is TRBJ1-2, with 8 bases matching TRBD1. The CDR3 is made up of 14 amino acids. Germline CDR1 and CDR2: GTSNPN and SVGIG (reference sequence). V was clipped by 3 bases and J by 6 bases; unmatched bases: 9. This CDR3 reads CAWSIPGQGDGYTF. The CDR3 DNA, read in part, is TGTGCCTGGAGCATCCCCGGACAGGGAGATGGC.

For this clone: With the read ending 3 residues before the CDR3 end, the germline J gene is used to fill in that end. This chain connects TRBV7-3 to TRBJ1-2; the D gene is possibly TRBD1 (6 bases). Germline V lookup: CDR1 SGHTA, CDR2 FQGTGA. This CDR3 is 17 amino acids long. The sequenced CDR3 bases are TGTGCCAGCAGCCTCTCCTCAGGGGCCCACCCCTACAATGAC. It is translated as CASSLSSGAHPYND. The whole CDR3 sequence is CASSLSSGAHPYNDYTF.

About this clone: An end of the junction differs from the germline gene, which may be a read error. The read stops 3 residues short of the end of the CDR3; the missing end is completed from the germline J gene. This chain connects TRBV30 to TRBJ2-7; no clear D gene. From germline, CDR1 is GTSNPN and CDR2 SVGIG (reference sequence). This CDR3 has 11 residues. The CDR3 protein is CASSGRYEQYF. The CDR3 DNA, read in part, is TGTGCCTCGAGTGGCAGATACGAG.

Points on this clone: The DNA ends 3 residues before the CDR3 does, and the rest of the CDR3 is filled in from the germline J gene. This sequence joins TRBV5-1 and TRBJ2-1; perhaps TRBD2 as D (6 bases). CDR1 is SGHRS and CDR2 is YFSETQ in the germline V gene. With 0 bases removed from V and 5 bases from J, the gap between germline ends came to 15 bases. CDR3 length equals 16 residues. The CDR3 spells CASSLGRAGNDNEQFF. The sequenced part of the CDR3 DNA is TGCGCCAGCAGCTTGGGGCGAGCGGGCAACGACAATGAG. Filled out from reference TRBV5-1 and TRBJ2-1, the complete variable domain reads KAGVTQTPRYLIKTRGQQVTLSCSPISGHRSVSWYQQTPGQGLQFLFEYFSETQRNKGNFPGRFSGRQFSNSRSEMNVSTLELGDSALYLCASSLGRAGNDNEQFFGPGTRLTVL.

On this clone itself: The read terminates 3 residues before the CDR3 end, so the remaining end is supplied by the germline J gene. The rearrangement uses TRBV20-1 and TRBJ1-2, with a tentative D call TRBD1 (6 bases). This CDR3 has 14 amino acids. Germline-derived CDR1 and CDR2 are DFQATT and SNEGSKA (reference sequence). V was pared by 3 bases and J by 4 bases, with 15 bases between. The CDR3 reads CSARSQDRAYGYTF. CDR3 DNA (partial): TGCAGTGCTAGGTCCCAGGACAGAGCCTATGGC.

For this clone: The read ends 3 residues before the CDR3 terminus; that terminus is restored from the germline J gene. The J gene is TRBJ2-2, the V gene TRBV7-9; D perhaps matches TRBD1 (5 bases). The germline V gene encodes CDR1 SEHNR and CDR2 FQNEAQ (reference sequence). The CDR3 spans 15 residues. V dropped 4 bases and J dropped 6 bases, with 15 bases sitting between them. The DNA read from the CDR3 is TGTGCCAGCAGCTCGACCAGCAGGGATGCCGGGGAG. Translated: CASSSTSRDAGE. The full CDR3 protein reads CASSSTSRDAGELFF.

Partial CDR3 DNA: TGCGCCAGCACCAGGGGTGGGGATGGC. Amino acid sequence: CASTRGGDG. The whole CDR3 is CASTRGGDGYTF. The V call is TRBV5-1, the J call TRBJ1-2; a possible D gene is TRBD1 (6 bases). The CDR3 end falls 3 residues outside the read, so it is completed with the germline J gene. Trimming removed 6 bases from V and 6 bases from J, with 12 bases in between. CDR1 SGHRS and CDR2 YFSETQ come from the germline V gene. This CDR3 contains 12 residues.

A note on this clone: The read falls 3 residues short of the CDR3 end, and the missing part is taken from the germline J gene. This rearrangement joins TRBV5-1 to TRBJ2-3, with D maybe TRBD2 (5 bases). Trimming pared 2 bases from V and 6 bases from J, leaving 7 bases between. Germline-derived CDR1 and CDR2 are SGHRS and YFSETQ. The CDR3 loop spans 12 amino acids. The CDR3 region is CASSLSGDTQYF. CDR3 DNA (partial): TGCGCCAGCAGCTTAAGCGGTGATACG. The full variable domain, rest sourced from reference TRBV5-1 and TRBJ2-3, is KAGVTQTPRYLIKTRGQQVTLSCSPISGHRSVSWYQQTPGQGLQFLFEYFSETQRNKGNFPGRFSGRQFSNSRSEMNVSTLELGDSALYLCASSLSGDTQYFGPGTRLTVL.